One sample yielded the 26 T cell receptor beta chains listed below, sequenced in a study of blood T cell repertoires in COVID-19. Sequencing used immunoSEQ multiplex PCR; TCRdb keeps in-frame clones, though not all of them. The top ten clones hold roughly 4.3% of a sample with about 280,000 clones, 90% of them seen once. The specimen was PBMCs or T cells enriched from blood (not recorded which). These receptors all come from a woman between 25 and 40 years old with acute COVID-19.

V and J are TRBV5-5 and TRBJ1-1; 9 bases agree with TRBD1. The CDR3 totals 19 residues. The J segment lost 0 bases and the V segment lost 0 bases, leaving 12 bases of the junction unmatched. CDR1 SGHKS and CDR2 YYEKEE come from the germline V gene (reference sequence). The CDR3 nucleotides are TGTGCCAGCAGCTTGGTTCCGTGGACAGGGGTCCTCTTGAACACTGAAGCTTTCTTT. Protein: CASSLVPWTGVLLNTEAFF.

The V call is TRBV10-1, the J call TRBJ2-3; the match to TRBD2 covers 8 bases. Germline V gene data show CDR1 as WNHNN and CDR2 as SYGVQD (reference sequence). J gave up 1 base and V 6 bases, and 6 bases lay outside the gene matches. The CDR3 is 15 residues long. CDR3 sequence reads: CASSSGSPRTDTQYF. DNA for the CDR3: TGCGCCAGCAGCAGCGGGAGTCCCCGCACAGATACGCAGTATTTT.

This chain connects TRBV11-2 to TRBJ1-1; possible D gene TRBD1, 6 bases. The V gene's germline CDR1 is SGHAT and CDR2 FQNNGV. CDR3 length equals 13 residues. The V and J ends lost 4 bases and 6 bases respectively, with 12 bases between them. The CDR3 DNA reads TGTGCCAGCAGCTCCACAGGGAAACCTGAAGCTTTCTTT. Residues: CASSSTGKPEAFF.

The chain uses TRBV29-1 and TRBJ1-4, with a possible D match to TRBD1 (5 bases). The ends were cut back, 4 bases at V and 11 bases at J, with 11 bases in the middle. Looked up from germline, CDR1 is SQVTM and CDR2 is ANQGSEA. The CDR3 is made up of 11 amino acids. CDR3 residues: CSVVAGSKLFF. The CDR3 DNA is TGCAGCGTTGTCGCAGGGTCCAAACTGTTTTTT.

The chain uses TRBV29-1 and TRBJ2-7, with D unresolved. Trimming left V 4 bases short and J 2 bases short, with 9 bases between. The CDR3 has 12 amino acids. Germline V gene data show CDR1 as SQVTM and CDR2 as ANQGSEA. CDR3 amino acids: CSVGVSAYEQYF. DNA of the CDR3: TGCAGCGTTGGAGTGAGTGCCTACGAGCAGTACTTC.

The genes are TRBV28 and TRBJ1-5; 7 nucleotides agree with TRBD1. Per the germline V gene, CDR1 is MDHEN and CDR2 is SYDVKM. CDR3 length equals 13 residues. V trimming: 8 bases; J trimming: 3 bases; junction bases outside the gene matches: 4. Here the CDR3 DNA reads TGTGCCAGCCTGGGACAGTTCAATCAGCCCCAGCATTTT. It specifies CASLGQFNQPQHF.

V usage is TRBV10-3 and J usage is TRBJ1-6; 7 bases line up with TRBD1. Germline V CDR1 and CDR2: ENHRY, SYGVKD. V lost 3 bases and J lost 7; bases outside the gene matches: 9. This CDR3 has 16 amino acids. Here the CDR3 reads CAISDETGMENSPLHF. The CDR3, as DNA: TGTGCCATCAGTGATGAGACAGGGATGGAGAATTCACCCCTCCACTTT.

The V gene is TRBV5-1, the J gene TRBJ1-2, with a possible D match to TRBD1 (6 bases). V dropped 4 bases and J dropped 6 bases, with 19 bases sitting between them. CDR1 and CDR2 from the germline V gene are SGHRS and YFSETQ. The CDR3 has 15 amino acids. In DNA form, the CDR3 reads TGCGCCAGCAGCCTCAGGACAGTTACAGCCGATGGCTACACCTTC. Protein product: CASSLRTVTADGYTF.

For this clone: One end of the junction does not line up with germline, which may come from a read error. CDR3 sequence reads: CASSQGTGAYTEAFF. The CDR3 DNA reads TGTGCCAGCAGTCAAGGGACAGGGGCTTATACTGAAGCTTTCTTT. The chain carries TRBV3-1 (or the pseudogene TRBV3-2) and TRBJ1-1, with 10 bases fitting TRBD1. This CDR3 has 15 residues. The germline gives CDR1 LGHDT, CDR2 YNNKEL (reference sequence).

In its sample, this clone was seen once. The gene calls are TRBV29-1 and TRBJ1-1; weak D call: TRBD1 (6 bases). This CDR3 contains 14 residues. Germline CDR1 and CDR2: SQVTM and ANQGSEA. V was trimmed by 0 bases and J by 1 base, leaving 9 bases between them. CDR3 sequence: CSVEDPQGNTEAFF. DNA of the CDR3: TGCAGCGTTGAAGATCCACAGGGGAACACTGAAGCTTTCTTT. The whole variable domain, remainder taken from reference TRBV29-1 and TRBJ1-1, is SAVISQKPSRDICQRGTSLTIQCQVDSQVTMMFWYRQQPGQSLTLIATANQGSEATYESGFVIDKFPISRPNLTFSTLTVSNMSPEDSSIYLCSVEDPQGNTEAFFGQGTRLTVV.

CDR3 DNA sequence: TGCGCCAGCACCAGTCGGACAGGGAAGAAAGGGGATGAGCAGTTCTTC. Translation gives CASTSRTGKKGDEQFF. The rearrangement uses TRBV5-1 and TRBJ2-1; 8 bases line up with TRBD1. The germline V gene encodes CDR1 SGHRS and CDR2 YFSETQ. CDR3 length: 16 amino acids. Germline trimming cut 6 bases from V and 8 bases from J; bases unmatched to any gene: 16.

The V and J genes are TRBV10-3 and TRBJ2-1, with 14 bases matching TRBD2. This CDR3 comprises 16 residues. Germline-derived CDR1 and CDR2 are ENHRY and SYGVKD. The V gene end was trimmed by 2 bases and the J gene end by 8 bases; junction bases not matched to a gene: 5. The CDR3 spells CAISEPGLAGVDEQFF. DNA of the CDR3: TGTGCCATCAGTGAGCCGGGACTAGCGGGAGTGGATGAGCAGTTCTTC.

This sequence joins TRBV28 and TRBJ2-2; 9 nucleotides line up with TRBD1. The CDR3 covers 16 residues. Trimming removed 5 bases from V and 5 bases from J; junction bases left unmatched: 9. Germline V gene lookup returns CDR1 MDHEN and CDR2 SYDVKM. CDR3 region: CASSHRGQGKTGELFF. As DNA, the CDR3 is TGTGCCAGCAGTCATCGCGGACAGGGGAAAACCGGGGAGCTGTTTTTT.

Of note for this clone: The junction departs from the called germline gene at one end, perhaps through a read error. V gene TRBV6-5 combines with J gene TRBJ1-1; 10 nucleotides align to TRBD1. The CDR3 covers 13 residues. Per germline, CDR1 MNHEY and CDR2 SVGAGI. This CDR3 reads CASSYPGTGAQIF. The CDR3, as DNA: TGTGCCAGCAGTTACCCCGGGACAGGGGCCCAAATATTT.

The J gene is TRBJ1-3, the V gene TRBV5-1; a weak D match, TRBD1 (6 bases). Germline assignment: CDR1 SGHRS and CDR2 YFSETQ. Between the trimmed V and J ends, which lost 0 bases and 6 bases, there was a span of 16 bases. The CDR3 spans 16 residues. In nucleotides, the CDR3 is TGCGCCAGCAGCTTGGGCCCAGGGGCAACGGCAAACACCATATATTTT. This codes for CASSLGPGATANTIYF.

The chain uses TRBV10-3 and TRBJ2-7; possibly TRBD2 for D (6 bases). V was shortened by 0 bases and J by 2 bases, with 14 bases between the two germline ends. The CDR3 length is 16 residues. The germline gives CDR1 ENHRY, CDR2 SYGVKD. The CDR3 DNA reads as TGTGCCATCAGTGAGTCGATAGCAGGGACTCCCTACGAGCAGTACTTC. It codes for CAISESIAGTPYEQYF.

The chain uses TRBV19 and TRBJ2-1; 8 positions agree with TRBD2. J gave up 4 bases and V 3 bases, and 8 bases lay outside the gene matches. Germline V lookup: CDR1 LNHDA, CDR2 SQIVND (reference sequence). The CDR3 has 16 residues. The CDR3: CASSMTLAGTYNEQFF. Written as DNA, the CDR3 is TGTGCCAGTAGTATGACCCTAGCGGGCACTTACAATGAGCAGTTCTTC. Filled out from reference TRBV19 and TRBJ2-1, the complete variable domain reads DGGITQSPKYLFRKEGQNVTLSCEQNLNHDAMYWYRQDPGQGLRLIYYSQIVNDFQKGDIAEGYSVSREKKESFPLTVTSAQKNPTAFYLCASSMTLAGTYNEQFFGPGTRLTVL.

This clone was counted once. The V gene is TRBV4-1, the J gene TRBJ2-1; D gene ambiguous. The V end was cut by 0 bases, the J end by 2 bases, with 5 bases between. The germline CDR1 and CDR2 sequences are MGHRA and YSYEKL. The CDR3 totals 14 residues. CDR3 sequence (DNA): TGCGCCAGCAGCCAAGAACATGCCTACAATGAGCAGTTCTTC. Its translation is CASSQEHAYNEQFF.

The chain is built from TRBV6-5 and TRBJ1-1, with 10 bases that match TRBD1. The V gene's germline CDR1 is MNHEY and CDR2 SVGAGI. CDR3 length: 15 residues. Germline trimming cut 4 bases from V and 5 bases from J; bases unmatched to any gene: 7. This CDR3 is CASSSGQGTGTEAFF. The DNA of the CDR3 is TGTGCCAGCAGTTCGGGACAGGGGACGGGAACTGAAGCTTTCTTT.

CDR3 coding DNA: TGTGCCTGGAGTATTCCTGGGGACAGGGTTAATGAGCAGTTCTTC. It codes for CAWSIPGDRVNEQFF. The chain combines TRBV30 with TRBJ2-1, with TRBD1 identical over 9 bases. This CDR3 has 15 residues. The germline V gene encodes CDR1 GTSNPN and CDR2 SVGIG (reference sequence). J was trimmed by 7 bases and V by 2 bases; bases with no gene match: 9.

The CDR3 loop reads CASSSHGADTQYF. The CDR3 DNA follows: TGTGCCAGCAGCTCACATGGAGCAGATACGCAGTATTTT. The chain has TRBV13 and TRBJ2-3; D unresolved. The CDR3 spans 13 residues. Germline values: CDR1 PRHDT, CDR2 FYEKMQ (reference sequence). Trimming pared 4 bases from V and 4 bases from J, leaving 9 bases between. Full variable domain (outside the CDR3, taken from reference TRBV13 and TRBJ2-3): AAGVIQSPRHLIKEKRETATLKCYPIPRHDTVYWYQQGPGQDPQFLISFYEKMQSDKGSIPDRFSAQQFSDYHSELNMSSLELGDSALYFCASSSHGADTQYFGPGTRLTVL.

V usage is TRBV18 and J usage is TRBJ1-1; TRBD1 matches 8 bases. The germline CDR1 and CDR2 sequences are KGHSH and LQKENI. The CDR3 loop spans 13 amino acids. J lost 7 bases, V lost 6 bases, and 7 bases had no gene match. The CDR3 bases are TGTGCCAGCTCCCAACAGGGGGTGGTTGAAGCTTTCTTT. Its translation: CASSQQGVVEAFF.

The rearrangement joins TRBV5-4 to TRBJ2-3, with 7 bases that match TRBD1. CDR3 length: 15 amino acids. V lost 4 bases to trimming and J lost 0 bases; unmatched junction nucleotides: 5. CDR1 is SGHNT, CDR2 YYREEE, per germline (reference sequence). Here the CDR3 reads CASSRTGLSTDTQYF. The DNA for the CDR3 is TGTGCCAGCAGCCGGACAGGCCTTAGCACAGATACGCAGTATTTT. The full variable domain, its missing parts supplied by reference TRBV5-4 and TRBJ2-3, is ETGVTQSPTHLIKTRGQQVTLRCSSQSGHNTVSWYQQALGQGPQFIFQYYREEENGRGNFPPRFSGLQFPNYSSELNVNALELDDSALYLCASSRTGLSTDTQYFGPGTRLTVL.

The chain recombines TRBV3-1 (or the pseudogene TRBV3-2) with TRBJ2-2; tentatively, D is TRBD2 (6 bases). Trimming removed 4 bases from V and 6 bases from J, with 9 bases in between. This CDR3 is built from 13 residues. Germline V gene data show CDR1 as LGHDT and CDR2 as YNNKEL (reference sequence). CDR3 sequence reads: CASSPTRAGELFF. For the CDR3, the DNA is TGTGCCAGCAGCCCGACTAGAGCCGGGGAGCTGTTTTTT.

The chain carries TRBV7-9 and TRBJ2-1; TRBD2 agrees at 11 bases. Trimming cost V 8 bases and J 0 bases; bases outside gene matches: 12. This CDR3 is built from 18 residues. The germline V gene has CDR1 SEHNR and CDR2 FQNEAQ (reference sequence). The CDR3 spells CASGRFPTSGSSYNEQFF. CDR3 in DNA: TGTGCCAGCGGTAGGTTTCCCACTAGCGGGAGCTCCTACAATGAGCAGTTCTTC.

In its sample, this clone was seen once. The CDR3 here is CASSPAGGRLYEQYF. CDR3 nucleotides: TGTGCCAGCAGTCCAGCGGGAGGCCGACTCTACGAGCAGTACTTC. The V and J genes are TRBV28 and TRBJ2-7; 9 nucleotides line up with TRBD2. CDR1 is MDHEN, CDR2 SYDVKM, per germline. The CDR3 contains 15 residues. Losses at the gene ends were 5 bases for V and 3 bases for J; bases not matched to a gene: 8.